This TCR beta chain was retrieved from a study of PD-1 blockade in classical Hodgkin lymphoma. Background on the study: With a 2-week interval, patients received intravenous nivolumab at 3 mg/kg. Study-level points and caveats: According to reports, newly diagnosed patients had lower baseline TCR diversity than healthy donors, and relapsed/refractory patients had lower baseline TCR diversity still. The drivers behind the repertoire differences, possibly disease activity or prior therapy, remain undefined.

Time point given: cycle 4 day 1 (C4D1), after about 6 weeks of nivolumab. All patients experienced relapse after autologous stem cell transplantation, and brentuximab vedotin exposure was variable. Some clones are missing from TCRdb's copy, which holds only in-frame ones; the method was immunoSEQ multiplex PCR. The data show more than 40,000 clones, roughly 78% seen once. This clone came up a few times. No antigen is known for it. CDR3 length: 11 amino acids. Germline CDR1 reads SEHNR; CDR2 reads FQNEAQ (reference sequence). The V and J ends lost 3 bases and 8 bases respectively, with 2 bases between them.

The sample was peripheral blood mononuclear cells (PBMCs), taken before the fourth cycle of nivolumab. The sequence came from a human donor with classical Hodgkin lymphoma. This chain joins TRBV7-9 and TRBJ1-6; D ambiguous. As DNA, the CDR3 is TGTGCCAGCAGCTTTGATTCACCCCTCCACTTT. Amino acids: CASSFDSPLHF. The full variable domain, completed using reference TRBV7-9 and TRBJ1-6, is DTGVSQNPRHKITKRGQNVTFRCDPISEHNRLYWYRQTLGQGPEFLTYFQNEAQLEKSRLLSDRFSAERPKGSFSTLEIQRTEQGDSAMYLCASSFDSPLHFGNGTRLTVT.